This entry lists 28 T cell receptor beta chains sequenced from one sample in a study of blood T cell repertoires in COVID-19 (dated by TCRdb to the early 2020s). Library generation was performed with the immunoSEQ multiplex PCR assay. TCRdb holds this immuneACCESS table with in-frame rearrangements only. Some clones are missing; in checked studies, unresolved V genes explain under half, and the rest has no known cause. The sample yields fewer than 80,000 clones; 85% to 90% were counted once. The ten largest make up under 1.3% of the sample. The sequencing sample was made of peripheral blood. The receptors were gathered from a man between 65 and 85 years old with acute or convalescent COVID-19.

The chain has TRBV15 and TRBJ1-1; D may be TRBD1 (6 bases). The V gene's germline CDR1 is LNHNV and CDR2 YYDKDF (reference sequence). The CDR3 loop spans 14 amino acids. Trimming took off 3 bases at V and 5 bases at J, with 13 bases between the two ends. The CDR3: CATSRTQGRTEAFF. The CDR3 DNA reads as TGTGCCACCAGCAGGACCCAGGGGCGAACTGAAGCTTTCTTT.

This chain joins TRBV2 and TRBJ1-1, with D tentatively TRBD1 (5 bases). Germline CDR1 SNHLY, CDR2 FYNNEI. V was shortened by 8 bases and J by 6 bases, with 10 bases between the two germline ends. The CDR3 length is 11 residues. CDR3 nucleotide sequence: TGTGCCAGCGAGGTCAGGGCTGAAGCTTTCTTT. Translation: CASEVRAEAFF.

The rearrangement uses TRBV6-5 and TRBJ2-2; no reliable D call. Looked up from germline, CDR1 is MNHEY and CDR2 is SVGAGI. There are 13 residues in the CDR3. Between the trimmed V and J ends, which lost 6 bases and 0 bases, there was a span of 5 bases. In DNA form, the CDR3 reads TGTGCCAGCAGAACAACGAACACCGGGGAGCTGTTTTTT. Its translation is CASRTTNTGELFF.

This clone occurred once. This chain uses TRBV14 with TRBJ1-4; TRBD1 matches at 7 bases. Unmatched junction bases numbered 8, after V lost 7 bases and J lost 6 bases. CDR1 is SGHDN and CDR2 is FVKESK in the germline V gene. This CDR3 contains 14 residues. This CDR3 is CASNRGTPDEKLFF. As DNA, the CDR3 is TGTGCCAGCAACAGGGGTACGCCAGATGAAAAACTGTTTTTT.

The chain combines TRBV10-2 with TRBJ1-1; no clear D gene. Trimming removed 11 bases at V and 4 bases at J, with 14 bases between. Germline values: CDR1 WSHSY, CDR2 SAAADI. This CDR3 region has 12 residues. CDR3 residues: CASLEGGTEAFF. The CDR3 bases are TGCGCCTCTCTAGAGGGAGGCACTGAAGCTTTCTTT.

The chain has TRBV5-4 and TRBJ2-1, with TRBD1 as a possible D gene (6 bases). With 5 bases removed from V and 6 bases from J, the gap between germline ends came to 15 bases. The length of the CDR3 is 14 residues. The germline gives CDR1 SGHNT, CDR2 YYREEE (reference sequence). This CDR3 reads CASRQPARGNEQFF. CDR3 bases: TGTGCCAGCAGGCAACCGGCCAGGGGCAATGAGCAGTTCTTC.

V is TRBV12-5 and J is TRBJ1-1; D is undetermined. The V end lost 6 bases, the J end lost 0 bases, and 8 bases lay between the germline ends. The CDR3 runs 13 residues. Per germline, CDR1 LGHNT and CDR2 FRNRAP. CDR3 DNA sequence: TGTGCTAGTGGCCTAGAGATGAACACTGAAGCTTTCTTT. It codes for CASGLEMNTEAFF.

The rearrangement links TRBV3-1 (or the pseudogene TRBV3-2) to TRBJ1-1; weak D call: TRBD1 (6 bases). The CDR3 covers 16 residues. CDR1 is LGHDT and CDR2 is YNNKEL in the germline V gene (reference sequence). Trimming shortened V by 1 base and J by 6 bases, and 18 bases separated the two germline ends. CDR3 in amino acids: CASSQGQARIAAEAFF. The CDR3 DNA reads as TGTGCCAGCAGCCAAGGACAGGCGCGTATCGCCGCTGAAGCTTTCTTT.

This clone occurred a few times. The CDR3 protein is CASSLSGSGYEQYF. The CDR3 region has the DNA TGTGCCAGCAGCCTTAGCGGGAGTGGGTACGAGCAGTACTTC. The gene calls are TRBV3-1 (or the pseudogene TRBV3-2) and TRBJ2-7; TRBD2 matches at 9 bases. This CDR3 has 14 amino acids. The germline V gene has CDR1 LGHDT and CDR2 YNNKEL (reference sequence). V lost 4 bases, J lost 4 bases, and 5 bases stayed unmatched.

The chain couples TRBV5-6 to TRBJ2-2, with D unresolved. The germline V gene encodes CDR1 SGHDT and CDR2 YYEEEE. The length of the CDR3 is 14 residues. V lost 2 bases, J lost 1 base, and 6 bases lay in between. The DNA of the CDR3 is TGTGCCAGCAGCTTCCTCGGGAACACCGGGGAGCTGTTTTTT. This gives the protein CASSFLGNTGELFF. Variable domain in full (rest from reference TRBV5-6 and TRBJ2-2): DAGVTQSPTHLIKTRGQQVTLRCSPKSGHDTVSWYQQALGQGPQFIFQYYEEEERQRGNFPDRFSGHQFPNYSSELNVNALLLGDSALYLCASSFLGNTGELFFGEGSRLTVL.

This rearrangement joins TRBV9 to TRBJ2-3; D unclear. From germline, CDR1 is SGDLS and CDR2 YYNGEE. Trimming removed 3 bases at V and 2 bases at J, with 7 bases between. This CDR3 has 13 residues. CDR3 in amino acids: CASSARFTDTQYF. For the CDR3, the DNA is TGTGCCAGCAGCGCCCGGTTCACAGATACGCAGTATTTT.

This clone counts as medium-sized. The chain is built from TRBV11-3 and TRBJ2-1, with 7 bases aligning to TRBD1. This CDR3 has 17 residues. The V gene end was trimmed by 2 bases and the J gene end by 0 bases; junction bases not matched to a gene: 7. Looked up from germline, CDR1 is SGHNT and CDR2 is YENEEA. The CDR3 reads CASSLLEGASSYNEQFF. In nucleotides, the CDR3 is TGTGCCAGCAGCTTATTAGAGGGGGCGAGCTCCTACAATGAGCAGTTCTTC.

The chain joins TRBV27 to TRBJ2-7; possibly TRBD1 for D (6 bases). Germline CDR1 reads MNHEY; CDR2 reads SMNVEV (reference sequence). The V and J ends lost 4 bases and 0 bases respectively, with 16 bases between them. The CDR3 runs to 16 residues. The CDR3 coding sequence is TGTGCCAGCAGTTCAACAAACAGGGCGCACTCCTACGAGCAGTACTTC. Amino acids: CASSSTNRAHSYEQYF.

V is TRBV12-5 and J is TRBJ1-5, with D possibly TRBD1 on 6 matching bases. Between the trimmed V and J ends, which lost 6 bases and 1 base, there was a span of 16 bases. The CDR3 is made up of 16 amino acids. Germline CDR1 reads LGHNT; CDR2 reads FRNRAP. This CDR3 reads CASGSIGGLSNQPQHF. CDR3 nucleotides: TGTGCTAGTGGCTCCATCGGGGGGCTCAGCAATCAGCCCCAGCATTTT. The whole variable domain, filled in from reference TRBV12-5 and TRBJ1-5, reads DARVTQTPRHKVTEMGQEVTMRCQPILGHNTVFWYRQTMMQGLELLAYFRNRAPLDDSGMPKDRFSAEMPDATLATLKIQPSEPRDSAVYFCASGSIGGLSNQPQHFGDGTRLSIL.

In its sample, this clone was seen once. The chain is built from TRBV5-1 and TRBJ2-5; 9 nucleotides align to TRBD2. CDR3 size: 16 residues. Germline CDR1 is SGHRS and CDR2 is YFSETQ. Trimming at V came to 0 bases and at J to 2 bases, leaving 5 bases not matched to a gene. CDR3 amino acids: CASSLDPAGGQETQYF. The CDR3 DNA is TGCGCCAGCAGCTTGGACCCAGCGGGGGGACAAGAGACCCAGTACTTC.

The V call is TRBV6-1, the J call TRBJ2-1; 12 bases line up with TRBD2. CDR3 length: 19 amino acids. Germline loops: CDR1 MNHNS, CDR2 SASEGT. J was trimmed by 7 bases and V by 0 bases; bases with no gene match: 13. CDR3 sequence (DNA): TGTGCCAGCAGTGAAGCTTCTAGCGGGAGGGCCGGTTGGTGGAATGAGCAGTTCTTC. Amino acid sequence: CASSEASSGRAGWWNEQFF.

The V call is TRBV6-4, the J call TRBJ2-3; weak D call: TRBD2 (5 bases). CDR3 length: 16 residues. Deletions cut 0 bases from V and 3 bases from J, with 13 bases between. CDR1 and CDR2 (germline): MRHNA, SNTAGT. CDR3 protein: CASSDSATSRTDTQYF. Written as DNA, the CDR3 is TGTGCCAGCAGTGACTCAGCAACTAGTCGGACAGATACGCAGTATTTT.

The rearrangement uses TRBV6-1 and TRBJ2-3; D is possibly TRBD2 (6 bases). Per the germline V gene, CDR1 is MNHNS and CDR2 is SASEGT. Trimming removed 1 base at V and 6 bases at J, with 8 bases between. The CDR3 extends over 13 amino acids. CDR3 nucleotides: TGTGCCAGCAGTGAAGTTGGGGGGGATACGCAGTATTTT. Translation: CASSEVGGDTQYF.

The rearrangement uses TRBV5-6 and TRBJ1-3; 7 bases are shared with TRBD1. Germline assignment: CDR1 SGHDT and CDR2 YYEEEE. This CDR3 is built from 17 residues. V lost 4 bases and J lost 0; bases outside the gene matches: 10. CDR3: CASSRVDRAPSGNTIYF. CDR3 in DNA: TGTGCCAGCAGCCGAGTTGACAGGGCTCCCTCTGGAAACACCATATATTTT.

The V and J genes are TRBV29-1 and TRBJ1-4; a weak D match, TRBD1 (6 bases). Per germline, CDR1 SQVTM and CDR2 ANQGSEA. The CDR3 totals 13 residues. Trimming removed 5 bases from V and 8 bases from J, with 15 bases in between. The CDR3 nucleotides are TGCAGCGTTTTACTACAGGGTGAGGAAAAACTGTTTTTT. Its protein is CSVLLQGEEKLFF.

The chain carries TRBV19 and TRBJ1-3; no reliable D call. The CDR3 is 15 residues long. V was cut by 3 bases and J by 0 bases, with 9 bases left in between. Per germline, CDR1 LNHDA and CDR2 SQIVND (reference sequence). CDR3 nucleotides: TGTGCCAGTAGTATGTACAGTATCTCTGGAAACACCATATATTTT. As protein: CASSMYSISGNTIYF.

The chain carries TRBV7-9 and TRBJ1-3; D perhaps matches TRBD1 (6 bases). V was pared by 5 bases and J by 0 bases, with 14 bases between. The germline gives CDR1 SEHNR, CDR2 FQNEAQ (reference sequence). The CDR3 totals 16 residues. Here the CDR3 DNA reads TGTGCCAGCAGCCCTCGAAGGGGGAGCTCTGGAAACACCATATATTTT. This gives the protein CASSPRRGSSGNTIYF. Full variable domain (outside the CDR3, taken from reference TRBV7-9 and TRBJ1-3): DTGVSQNPRHKITKRGQNVTFRCDPISEHNRLYWYRQTLGQGPEFLTYFQNEAQLEKSRLLSDRFSAERPKGSFSTLEIQRTEQGDSAMYLCASSPRRGSSGNTIYFGEGSWLTVV.

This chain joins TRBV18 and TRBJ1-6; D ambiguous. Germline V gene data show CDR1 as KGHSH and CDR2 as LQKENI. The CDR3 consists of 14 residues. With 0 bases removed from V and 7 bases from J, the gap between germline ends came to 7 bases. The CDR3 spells CASSPPEFNSPLHF. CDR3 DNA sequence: TGTGCCAGCTCACCACCGGAGTTCAATTCACCCCTCCACTTT.

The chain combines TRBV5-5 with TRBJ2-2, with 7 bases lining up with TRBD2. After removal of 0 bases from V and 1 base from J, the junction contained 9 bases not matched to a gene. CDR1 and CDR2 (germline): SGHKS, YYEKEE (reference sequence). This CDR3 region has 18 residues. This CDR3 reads CASSLVLGGSGNTGELFF. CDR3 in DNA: TGTGCCAGCAGCTTGGTTCTGGGCGGGAGTGGGAACACCGGGGAGCTGTTTTTT.

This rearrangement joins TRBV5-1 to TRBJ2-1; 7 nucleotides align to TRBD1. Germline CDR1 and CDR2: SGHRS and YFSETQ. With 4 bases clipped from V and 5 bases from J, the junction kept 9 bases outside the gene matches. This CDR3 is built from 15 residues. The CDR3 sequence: CASSVGQLADNEQFF. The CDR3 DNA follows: TGCGCCAGCAGCGTGGGACAGTTGGCCGACAATGAGCAGTTCTTC.

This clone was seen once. Here the CDR3 reads CASSRQMYNEQFF. CDR3 DNA sequence: TGTGCCAGCTCAAGACAGATGTACAATGAGCAGTTCTTC. The chain uses TRBV6-5 and TRBJ2-1, with D possibly matching TRBD1 (5 bases). This CDR3 has 13 residues. The germline CDR1 and CDR2 sequences are MNHEY and SVGAGI. The V gene lost 8 bases and the J gene lost 4 bases, with 12 bases spanning the gap.

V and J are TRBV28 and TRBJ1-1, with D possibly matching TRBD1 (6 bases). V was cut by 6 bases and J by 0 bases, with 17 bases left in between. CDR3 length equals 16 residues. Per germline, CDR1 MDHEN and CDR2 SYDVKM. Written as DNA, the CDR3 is TGTGCCAGCAGGGGCACAGGGTGGGGCTTGAACACTGAAGCTTTCTTT. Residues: CASRGTGWGLNTEAFF.

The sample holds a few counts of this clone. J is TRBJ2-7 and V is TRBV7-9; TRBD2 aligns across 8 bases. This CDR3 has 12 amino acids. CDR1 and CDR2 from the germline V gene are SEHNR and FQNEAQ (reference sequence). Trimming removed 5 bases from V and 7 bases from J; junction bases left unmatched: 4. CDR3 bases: TGTGCCAGCAGCCCGATAGCGGGGGAGCAGTACTTC. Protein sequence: CASSPIAGEQYF.